This is a list of T cell receptor beta chains from one sample in a study of cytomegalovirus exposure and HLA in healthy donors. Profiling relied on immunoSEQ multiplex PCR, and the TCRdb table lists in-frame clones only, not all of them. Of some 170,000 clones listed, under 85% are singletons. The sequencing sample was made of PBMCs. These receptors all come from a male donor in good health and CMV-seronegative. CDR3s include the opening cysteine and the closing phenylalanine or tryptophan. A D gene is named only where the DNA matches it firmly. Only some rows state a clone size, as once, few, many or a class for expanded clones.

-	few	TRBJ1-2	TRBV6-1	TGTGCCAGCAGTGTTCGACAGGACGGTGGCTACACCTTC	CASSVRQDGGYTF
-	-	TRBJ1-5	TRBV28	TGTGCCAGCAGTTTACAGGGGAGACGCAATCAGCCCCAGCATTTT	CASSLQGRRNQPQHF
-	few	TRBJ1-1	TRBV11-2	TGTGCCAGCAGCTTGGACTCGAACACTGAAGCTTTCTTT	CASSLDSNTEAFF
-	-	TRBJ1-6	TRBV14	TGTGCCAGCAGCCCTGGAGGGGCAGGGACCCTCCACTTT	CASSPGGAGTLHF
-	-	TRBJ2-1	TRBV7-6	TGTGCCAGCAGCTTAGCGCTAAGTTCCAGGGGCAATGAGCAGTTCTTC	CASSLALSSRGNEQFF
TRBD1	-	TRBJ1-6	TRBV6-5	TGTGCCAGCAGTCCGACAGGGGGCTATAATTCACCCCTCCACTTT	CASSPTGGYNSPLHF
-	-	TRBJ2-5	TRBV9	TGTGCCAGCAGCGGACTACAAGAGACCCAGTACTTC	CASSGLQETQYF
-	-	TRBJ2-1	TRBV19	TGTGCCAGTAGTATATGGGGCCCCTACAATGAGCAGTTCTTC	CASSIWGPYNEQFF
TRBD2	few	TRBJ2-3	TRBV27	TGTGCCAGCAGTTTCCAAGCGGGAGTTGGAGATACGCAGTATTTT	CASSFQAGVGDTQYF
TRBD1	-	TRBJ1-4	TRBV6-5	TGTGCCAGCAGTTCCACAGGGGATGAAAGACTGTTTTTT	CASSSTGDERLFF
TRBD1	-	TRBJ1-5	TRBV2	TGTGCCACCAAGGGACAGAGGGAACAGCCCCAGCATTTT	CATKGQREQPQHF
-	-	TRBJ1-1	TRBV7-9	TGTTCCAGCAGCCCCCCTCGGGGTTCGCACACTGAAGCTTTCTTT	CSSSPPRGSHTEAFF
TRBD1	-	TRBJ1-4	TRBV30	TGTGCCTGGAGTGACTACAGGGGTACTAATGAAAAACTGTTTTTT	CAWSDYRGTNEKLFF
TRBD1	-	TRBJ1-1	TRBV10-3	TGTGCCATCAGTGAAGCGACAGGGGACACCATGAACACTGAAGCTTTCTTT	CAISEATGDTMNTEAFF
TRBD1	-	TRBJ1-4	TRBV2	TGTGCCAGCAGTCTACAGGGGGCGAATAATGAAAAACTGTTTTTT	CASSLQGANNEKLFF
-	-	TRBJ1-5	TRBV29-1	TGCAGCGTTGGGGGGACAAGAGATCAGCCCCAGCATTTT	CSVGGTRDQPQHF
-	-	TRBJ2-5	TRBV30	TGTGCCTGGACCCTACGGGGAGAGACCCAGTACTTC	CAWTLRGETQYF
-	once	TRBJ2-7	TRBV14	TGTGCCAGCAGCCAAGTATGGGGAGCCTACGAGCAGTACTTC	CASSQVWGAYEQYF
TRBD2	few	TRBJ2-7	TRBV6-1	TGTGCCAGCAGTGATAGGTACTCCCGGGGGGACGAGCAGTACTTC	CASSDRYSRGDEQYF
TRBD1	few	TRBJ1-5	TRBV2	TGTGCCAGCAACCGAGACAGGGGCGGACAGCCCCAGCATTTT	CASNRDRGGQPQHF
-	-	TRBJ1-1	TRBV28	TGTGCCAGCAGTTTACTGACAGGACGAATGAACACTGAAGCTTTCTTT	CASSLLTGRMNTEAFF
-	-	TRBJ1-3	TRBV28	TGTGCCAGCAGTTCAGCAAACAGGGTCCACACCATATATTTT	CASSSANRVHTIYF
TRBD1	-	TRBJ1-2	TRBV7-2	TGTGCCAGCAGCCCCGGGACAGCATATGGCTACACCTTC	CASSPGTAYGYTF
-	-	TRBJ1-2	TRBV30	TGTGCCTGGAGTCCGCTGTTGGAGGCCGACTATGGCTACACCTTC	CAWSPLLEADYGYTF
TRBD1	-	TRBJ2-7	TRBV7-8	TGTGCCAGCTCCGAACAGGGGAGCTCCTACGAGCAGTACTTC	CASSEQGSSYEQYF
TRBD1	few	TRBJ2-7	TRBV28	TGTGCCAGCATCCCGACAGGGATCGAACACGAGCAGTACTTC	CASIPTGIEHEQYF
-	-	TRBJ2-1	TRBV28	TGTGCCAGCTCTCTAGGGGGGGGGTACAATGAGCAGTTCTTC	CASSLGGGYNEQFF
TRBD2	-	TRBJ2-7	TRBV7-8	TGTGCCAGCAGCTCAATGGGGGGGGTCAGGGCGTCCTACGAGCAGTACTTC	CASSSMGGVRASYEQYF
TRBD1	-	TRBJ1-6	TRBV27	TGTGCCAGCAGTCCAGGGACAGGGAAGGTTTCACCCCTCCACTTT	CASSPGTGKVSPLHF